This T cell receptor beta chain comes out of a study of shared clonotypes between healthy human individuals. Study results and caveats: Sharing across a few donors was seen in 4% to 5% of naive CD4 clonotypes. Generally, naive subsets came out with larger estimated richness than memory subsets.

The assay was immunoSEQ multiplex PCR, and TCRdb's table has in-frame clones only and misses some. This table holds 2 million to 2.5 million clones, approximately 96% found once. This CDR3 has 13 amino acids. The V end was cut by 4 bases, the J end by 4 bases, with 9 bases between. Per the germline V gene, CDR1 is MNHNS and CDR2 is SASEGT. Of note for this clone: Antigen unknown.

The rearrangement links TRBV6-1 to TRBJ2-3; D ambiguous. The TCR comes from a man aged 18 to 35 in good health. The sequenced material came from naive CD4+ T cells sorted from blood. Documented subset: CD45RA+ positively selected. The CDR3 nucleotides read TGTGCCAGCAGTGTCACTCCCGCAGATACGCAGTATTTT. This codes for CASSVTPADTQYF.